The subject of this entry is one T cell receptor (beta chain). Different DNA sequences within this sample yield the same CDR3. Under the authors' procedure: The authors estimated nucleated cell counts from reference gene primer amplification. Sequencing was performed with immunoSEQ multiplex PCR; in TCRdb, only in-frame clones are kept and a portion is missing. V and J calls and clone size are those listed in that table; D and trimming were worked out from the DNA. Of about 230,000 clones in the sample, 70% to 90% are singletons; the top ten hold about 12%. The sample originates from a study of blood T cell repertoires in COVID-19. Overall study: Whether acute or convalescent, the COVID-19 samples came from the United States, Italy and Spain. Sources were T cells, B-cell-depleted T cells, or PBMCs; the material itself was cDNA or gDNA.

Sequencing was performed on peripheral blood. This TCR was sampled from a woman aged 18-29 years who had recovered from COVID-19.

In DNA, the CDR3 is TGTGCCAGCAGCTTAGCGGGAGGGCCGGGTAATGAGCAGTTCTTC. This encodes CASSLAGGPGNEQFF. The V call is TRBV7-2, the J call TRBJ2-1; the match to TRBD2 covers 7 bases. Germline-derived CDR1 and CDR2 are SGHTA and FQGNSA. The CDR3 extends over 15 amino acids. J was trimmed by 7 bases and V by 0 bases; bases with no gene match: 6. The full variable domain, rest sourced from reference TRBV7-2 and TRBJ2-1, is GAGVSQSPSNKVTEKGKDVELRCDPISGHTALYWYRQSLGQGLEFLIYFQGNSAPDKSGLPSDRFSAERTGGSVSTLTIQRTQQEDSAVYLCASSLAGGPGNEQFFGPGTRLTVL.